This T cell receptor beta chain was sequenced for a study of beta chain features in type 1 diabetes. General study points: Diminished insertions and augmented deletions at VDJ junctions characterized type 1 diabetes patients. The similarity of naive, central memory and Treg TCRB repertoires appeared greater among patients than among healthy donors. TCRB CDR3s were moderately but significantly shorter in Type 1 diabetes patients in all four CD4+ subsets.

Remarks on this clone: Its target is not known.

Germline assignment: CDR1 MGHRA and CDR2 YSYEKL. The CDR3 covers 12 residues. Trimming took 1 base from V and 9 from J, leaving 7 bases between them. Central memory, naive, regulatory and stem cell-like memory CD4+ cells were sorted by CD45RO/CCR7/CD25/CD127/CD95/CD27. Every bit of the isolated RNA underwent reverse transcription, so sequencing read expressed TCRB transcripts. Each sample of naive, central memory or regulatory T cells had, on average, about 3.5 million reads. Profiled with immunoSEQ multiplex PCR; TCRdb holds only in-frame clones, not every one. This table has roughly 300,000 clones, 14% appearing once.

This clonotype was sampled from a young man with type 1 diabetes. This chain connects TRBV4-1 to TRBJ2-1; D is ambiguous. Sequenced input: naive CD4+ T cells from blood. CDR3 amino acids: CASSQAGTEQFF. The CDR3 DNA reads TGCGCCAGCAGCCAAGCAGGAACTGAGCAGTTCTTC.